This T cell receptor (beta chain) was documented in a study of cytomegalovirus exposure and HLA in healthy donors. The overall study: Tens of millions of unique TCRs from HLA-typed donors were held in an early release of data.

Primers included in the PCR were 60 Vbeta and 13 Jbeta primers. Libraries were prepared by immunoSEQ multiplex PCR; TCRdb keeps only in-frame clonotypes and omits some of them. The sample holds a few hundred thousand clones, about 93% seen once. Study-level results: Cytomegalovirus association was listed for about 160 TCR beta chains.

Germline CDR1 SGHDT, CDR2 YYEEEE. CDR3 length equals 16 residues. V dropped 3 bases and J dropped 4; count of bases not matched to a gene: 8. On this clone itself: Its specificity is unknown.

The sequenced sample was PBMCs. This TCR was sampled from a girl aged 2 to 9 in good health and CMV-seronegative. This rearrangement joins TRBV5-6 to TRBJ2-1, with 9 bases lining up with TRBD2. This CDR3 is CASSYGLSGGYNEQFF. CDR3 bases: TGTGCCAGCAGCTACGGACTAAGCGGGGGGTACAATGAGCAGTTCTTC.